These T cell receptor beta chains were read from a single sample in a study of T-cell reconstitution after alpha-beta-depleted transplantation in children. TCRdb used MiXCR to reprocess the PCR reads, holding one entry per CDR3 protein. The sample shows hundreds of thousands of distinct CDR3 sequences, roughly 17% of them seen only once. The material sequenced was PBMCs from the stem cell graft donor, taken from the stem cell graft. These receptors originate from a human donor who donated a stem cell graft to a child with acute myeloid leukemia. The CDR3 runs from the conserved cysteine through the conserved F or W. A D gene is named only where the DNA matches it firmly. Clone size, where shown, is once, few, many, or a class for clones that have expanded.

J: TRBJ2-2; D: NA; V: TRBV12-3/TRBV12-4; size: NA; CDR3: CASNEGQNTGELFF; DNA: TGTGCCAGCAATGAGGGCCAGAACACCGGGGAGCTGTTTTTT
J: TRBJ1-1; D: TRBD1; V: TRBV7-9; size: many; CDR3: CASSLGQGVNTEAFF; DNA: TGTGCCAGCAGTTTAGGACAGGGGGTGAACACTGAAGCTTTCTTT
J: TRBJ1-5; D: NA; V: TRBV7-2; size: many; CDR3: CASSLGRGNQPQHF; DNA: TGTGCCAGCAGCTTGGGGCGAGGCAATCAGCCCCAGCATTTT
J: TRBJ2-7; D: NA; V: TRBV20-1; size: many; CDR3: CSARGEVYEQYF; DNA: TGCAGTGCTAGGGGGGAAGTCTACGAGCAGTACTTC
J: TRBJ1-5; D: NA; V: TRBV12-3/TRBV12-4; size: few; CDR3: CASNFGGEGNQPQHF; DNA: TGTGCCAGCAACTTCGGAGGGGAAGGCAATCAGCCCCAGCATTTT
J: TRBJ2-2; D: TRBD1; V: TRBV7-6; size: NA; CDR3: CASSPRQGARTGELFF; DNA: TGTGCCAGCAGCCCTCGACAGGGGGCAAGAACCGGGGAGCTGTTTTTT
J: TRBJ2-5; D: TRBD2; V: TRBV20-1; size: NA; CDR3: CSAQRLAEETQYF; DNA: TGCAGTGCCCAAAGGCTAGCGGAAGAGACCCAGTACTTC
J: TRBJ2-1; D: TRBD2; V: TRBV5-1; size: NA; CDR3: CASSRLTSGSSYNEQFF; DNA: TGCGCCAGCAGCCGCTTAACTAGCGGGAGCTCCTACAATGAGCAGTTCTTC
J: TRBJ1-6; D: NA; V: TRBV5-1; size: NA; CDR3: CASSAGDGSSYNSPLHF; DNA: TGCGCCAGCAGCGCGGGGGACGGGAGCTCCTATAATTCACCCCTCCACTTT
J: TRBJ1-2; D: NA; V: TRBV7-2; size: few; CDR3: CASSLASGPGRSGYTF; DNA: TGTGCCAGCAGCTTAGCTAGTGGCCCGGGAAGGTCTGGCTACACCTTC
J: TRBJ2-3; D: TRBD2; V: TRBV12-3/TRBV12-4; size: NA; CDR3: CASSDPGLAGGTNTDTQYF; DNA: TGTGCCAGCAGTGATCCGGGACTAGCGGGGGGGACAAACACAGATACGCAGTATTTT
J: TRBJ2-1; D: NA; V: TRBV6-4; size: many; CDR3: CATTTTGTPAGNEQFF; DNA: TGTGCCACGACAACTACCGGGACACCAGCGGGGAATGAGCAGTTCTTC
J: TRBJ1-1; D: NA; V: TRBV7-8; size: few; CDR3: CASSEWGGEAFF; DNA: TGTGCCAGCAGCGAATGGGGAGGGGAAGCTTTCTTT
J: TRBJ2-5; D: NA; V: TRBV12-3/TRBV12-4; size: many; CDR3: CASSSVRLETQYF; DNA: TGTGCCAGCAGTTCGGTCCGACTGGAGACCCAGTACTTC
J: TRBJ2-1; D: NA; V: TRBV24-1; size: NA; CDR3: CATLEADGNEQFF; DNA: TGTGCCACTCTCGAGGCCGACGGGAATGAGCAGTTCTTC
J: TRBJ2-5; D: NA; V: TRBV20-1; size: few; CDR3: CSALGTLLGETQYF; DNA: TGCAGTGCCCTCGGGACACTATTGGGGGAGACCCAGTACTTC
J: TRBJ2-1; D: NA; V: TRBV29-1; size: many; CDR3: CSVGLGAVGEQFF; DNA: TGCAGCGTTGGCTTGGGGGCTGTTGGTGAGCAGTTCTTC
J: TRBJ2-5; D: NA; V: TRBV20-1; size: many; CDR3: CSARKRRGETQYF; DNA: TGCAGTGCTAGGAAAAGACGTGGAGAGACCCAGTACTTC
J: TRBJ2-1; D: TRBD2; V: TRBV20-1; size: many; CDR3: CSASDGGRANEQFF; DNA: TGCAGTGCTAGCGACGGTGGGAGGGCCAATGAGCAGTTCTTC
J: TRBJ2-2; D: TRBD2; V: TRBV20-1; size: many; CDR3: CSARVRGGDTGELFF; DNA: TGCAGTGCTAGAGTGCGGGGGGGCGACACCGGGGAGCTGTTTTTT
J: TRBJ2-3; D: NA; V: TRBV11-1; size: NA; CDR3: CASAALSDTQYF; DNA: TGTGCCAGCGCCGCTCTTTCAGATACGCAGTATTTT
J: TRBJ1-6; D: TRBD1; V: TRBV5-1; size: NA; CDR3: CASSLDPGQGRGVNSPLHF; DNA: TGCGCCAGCAGCTTGGACCCGGGACAGGGGCGAGGGGTTAATTCACCCCTCCACTTT
J: TRBJ2-1; D: TRBD1; V: TRBV29-1; size: many; CDR3: CSVATRQGNEQFF; DNA: TGCAGCGTTGCTACAAGACAGGGCAATGAGCAGTTCTTC
J: TRBJ2-3; D: NA; V: TRBV6-5; size: many; CDR3: CASSYGASTDTQYF; DNA: TGTGCCAGCAGTTACGGGGCTAGCACAGATACGCAGTATTTT
J: TRBJ1-4; D: NA; V: TRBV6-5; size: many; CDR3: CASSYSPANEKLFF; DNA: TGTGCCAGCAGTTACAGCCCCGCTAATGAAAAACTGTTTTTT
J: TRBJ2-7; D: NA; V: TRBV30; size: few; CDR3: CAWSQRGGGYEQYF; DNA: TGTGCCTGGAGTCAACGGGGAGGGGGCTACGAGCAGTACTTC
J: TRBJ2-2; D: NA; V: TRBV6-4; size: NA; CDR3: CASKNGGGNTGELFF; DNA: TGTGCCAGCAAGAATGGAGGGGGAAACACCGGGGAGCTGTTTTTT
J: TRBJ1-1; D: NA; V: TRBV27; size: few; CDR3: CASSLDTGYHTEAFF; DNA: TGTGCCAGCAGTTTAGATACAGGGTACCACACTGAAGCTTTCTTT
J: TRBJ2-1; D: NA; V: TRBV5-1; size: many; CDR3: CASSLDGYHNEQFF; DNA: TGCGCCAGCAGCTTGGACGGGTACCACAATGAGCAGTTCTTC
J: TRBJ1-2; D: NA; V: TRBV5-1; size: NA; CDR3: CASSLEDHNYGYTF; DNA: TGCGCCAGCAGCTTGGAAGATCATAACTATGGCTACACCTTC
J: TRBJ1-4; D: NA; V: TRBV11-2; size: NA; CDR3: CASSLSGRSLETNEKLFF; DNA: TGTGCCAGCAGTCTTAGTGGGAGGTCACTGGAGACTAATGAAAAACTGTTTTTT
J: TRBJ1-1; D: TRBD1; V: TRBV4-3; size: NA; CDR3: CASSLEGAPMNTEAFF; DNA: TGCGCCAGCAGTCTAGAGGGGGCCCCCATGAACACTGAAGCTTTCTTT
J: TRBJ2-5; D: TRBD2; V: TRBV3-1; size: NA; CDR3: CASSQTSAQETQYF; DNA: TGTGCCAGCAGCCAGACTAGCGCCCAAGAGACCCAGTACTTC
J: TRBJ1-2; D: NA; V: TRBV7-9; size: NA; CDR3: CASSLVDTGINYGYTF; DNA: TGTGCCAGCAGCTTAGTCGATACAGGGATTAACTATGGCTACACCTTC
J: TRBJ2-3; D: NA; V: TRBV15; size: many; CDR3: CATGRYTDTQYF; DNA: TGTGCCACCGGGAGGTACACAGATACGCAGTATTTT
J: TRBJ2-3; D: TRBD2; V: TRBV6-1; size: NA; CDR3: CASAQGAGGRMDRDTQYF; DNA: TGTGCCAGCGCCCAAGGAGCGGGGGGGCGCATGGATAGAGATACGCAGTATTTT
J: TRBJ2-1; D: NA; V: TRBV5-1; size: many; CDR3: CASGDRTYTLSYNEQFF; DNA: TGCGCCAGCGGCGACAGAACCTACACTCTCTCCTACAATGAGCAGTTCTTC
J: TRBJ2-3; D: TRBD1; V: TRBV12-3/TRBV12-4; size: many; CDR3: CASSHLTGGFTDTQYF; DNA: TGTGCCAGCAGCCACCTGACAGGGGGTTTCACAGATACGCAGTATTTT
J: TRBJ2-2; D: NA; V: TRBV6-1; size: NA; CDR3: CASRRSPGELFF; DNA: TGTGCCAGCCGACGCTCCCCCGGGGAGCTGTTTTTT
J: TRBJ2-3; D: NA; V: TRBV27; size: many; CDR3: CASSFHPGSHEYF; DNA: TGTGCCAGCAGTTTCCATCCAGGGAGCCACGAGTATTTT
J: TRBJ2-1; D: NA; V: TRBV3-1; size: NA; CDR3: CASSPSYRNEQFF; DNA: TGTGCCAGCAGCCCCTCCTATAGGAATGAGCAGTTCTTC
J: TRBJ2-3; D: NA; V: TRBV7-2; size: NA; CDR3: CASSQDRSTDTQYF; DNA: TGTGCCAGCAGCCAGGACAGAAGCACAGATACGCAGTATTTT
J: TRBJ2-3; D: NA; V: TRBV7-2; size: few; CDR3: CASSPQVGPDTQYF; DNA: TGTGCCAGCAGCCCACAAGTGGGGCCAGATACGCAGTATTTT
J: TRBJ1-2; D: TRBD1; V: TRBV20-1; size: many; CDR3: CSASSGTGDGYTF; DNA: TGCAGTGCTAGTTCCGGGACAGGGGATGGCTACACCTTC
J: TRBJ1-2; D: TRBD1; V: TRBV7-2; size: NA; CDR3: CASSSTAGQGYGYTF; DNA: TGTGCCAGCAGCTCCACCGCGGGACAGGGTTATGGCTACACCTTC
J: TRBJ2-2; D: NA; V: TRBV5-1; size: NA; CDR3: CASSGGTTNTGELFF; DNA: TGCGCCAGCAGCGGGGGGACAACGAACACCGGGGAGCTGTTTTTT